The 6 T cell receptor beta chains listed next were all sequenced from one sample in a study of identical twins. TCRdb itself ran the 5' RACE reads through MiXCR, one entry per CDR3 protein. The sample contains 200,000 to 250,000 distinct CDR3 sequences, around 8% of which appear only once. These data were also reused for a study on yellow fever vaccine responses in identical twins.

Sequencing input: memory (CD45RO+) T cells sorted from blood. Source of these receptors: a woman under 30 in good health.

The V gene is TRBV9, the J gene TRBJ1-4; D is ambiguous. The CDR3 runs 14 residues. Germline-derived CDR1 and CDR2 are SGDLS and YYNGEE. V lost 0 bases, J lost 5 bases, and 8 bases lay in between. The CDR3 reads CASSVAAENEKLFF. CDR3 bases: TGTGCCAGCAGCGTAGCGGCAGAGAATGAAAAACTGTTTTTT.

This rearrangement joins TRBV7-6 to TRBJ2-3; TRBD2 matches at 10 bases. V was pared by 2 bases and J by 5 bases, with 4 bases of the junction left unmatched. Per germline, CDR1 SGHVS and CDR2 FNYEAQ. The CDR3 covers 15 residues. CDR3 in DNA: TGTGCCAGCAGCTTAAAGGCTAGCGGGAGAGATACGCAGTATTTT. Translated, it gives CASSLKASGRDTQYF.

The rearrangement joins TRBV28 to TRBJ2-7; D is possibly TRBD1 (6 bases). The CDR3 sequence is 14 residues long. The V gene's germline CDR1 is MDHEN and CDR2 SYDVKM. V shed 5 bases and J shed 1 base, with 12 bases lying between them. Here the CDR3 reads CASSKWGPSYEQYF. The CDR3 bases are TGTGCCAGCAGTAAATGGGGGCCTTCCTACGAGCAGTACTTC.

The chain joins TRBV20-1 to TRBJ2-5; 7 nucleotides line up with TRBD2. The germline V gene encodes CDR1 DFQATT and CDR2 SNEGSKA (reference sequence). The junction had 25 bases not matched to a gene; V was cut back by 0 bases and J by 3 bases. This CDR3 spans 21 amino acids. CDR3 protein: CSARDSGLGGWLQVTEETQYF. DNA of the CDR3: TGCAGTGCTAGAGATTCAGGGTTGGGGGGGTGGTTGCAGGTCACCGAAGAGACCCAGTACTTC.

The sample holds many counts of this clonotype. The V gene is TRBV5-1, the J gene TRBJ2-1; maybe TRBD2 (5 bases). The CDR3 loop spans 14 amino acids. Trimming took 3 bases from V and 9 from J, leaving 16 bases between them. The germline V gene encodes CDR1 SGHRS and CDR2 YFSETQ. The CDR3 sequence is CASSSGKEGLEQFF. The CDR3 bases are TGCGCCAGCAGCTCAGGAAAAGAGGGCCTTGAGCAGTTCTTC.

A note on this clonotype: Since a much larger clone is just one base distant, this may be a read error. The chain joins TRBV20-1 to TRBJ1-5; no definite D call. Germline values: CDR1 DFQATT, CDR2 SNEGSKA (reference sequence). With 3 bases removed from V and 3 bases from J, the gap between germline ends came to 12 bases. This CDR3 is 14 amino acids long. CDR3 region: CSARGSSNNQPQHF. The CDR3 coding sequence is TGCAGTGCTAGGGGATCTTCCAACAATCAGCCCCAGCATTTT.